Following are 25 T cell receptor beta chains from one sample sequenced in a study of blood T cell repertoires in COVID-19. Assay: immunoSEQ multiplex PCR; the TCRdb copy retains only in-frame clones and omits some. There are some 200,000 clones in the sample; about 80% occur only once, and around 3% lies in the top ten. Sequenced: peripheral blood. The receptor set was obtained from a woman under 40 who had recovered from COVID-19.

This sequence joins TRBV6-6 and TRBJ1-5; D possibly corresponds to TRBD1 (5 bases). This CDR3 comprises 15 residues. Germline V gene lookup returns CDR1 MNHNY and CDR2 SVGAGI (reference sequence). Between the trimmed V and J ends, which lost 6 bases and 0 bases, there was a span of 12 bases. DNA of the CDR3: TGTGCCAGCAGACGACGGGGGGATAGCAATCAGCCCCAGCATTTT. Its translation is CASRRRGDSNQPQHF.

The V and J genes are TRBV7-9 and TRBJ1-4; TRBD1 is a possible D gene (6 bases). This CDR3 region has 15 residues. With 5 bases removed from V and 4 bases from J, the gap between germline ends came to 14 bases. The germline V gene has CDR1 SEHNR and CDR2 FQNEAQ (reference sequence). In DNA, the CDR3 is TGTGCCAGCAGCAACTCCGGGACAAGTAATGAAAAACTGTTTTTT. This translates into CASSNSGTSNEKLFF.

This clone was observed a single time. The chain combines TRBV7-2 with TRBJ2-4; D might be TRBD1 (9 bases). The germline V and J ends were trimmed by 4 bases and 8 bases, with 24 bases remaining between them. CDR1 SGHTA and CDR2 FQGNSA come from the germline V gene. The CDR3 contains 17 residues. The CDR3 protein is CASSSPRTGAGGDIQYF. CDR3 nucleotide sequence: TGTGCCAGCAGCTCCCCGCGGACAGGGGCGGGGGGTGACATTCAGTACTTC.

This clone was observed a single time. The rearrangement uses TRBV3-1 (or the pseudogene TRBV3-2) and TRBJ2-1, with a possible D match to TRBD1 (5 bases). CDR1 and CDR2 from the germline V gene are LGHDT and YNNKEL (reference sequence). V was clipped by 4 bases and J by 1 base, with 11 bases between them. This CDR3 is 15 amino acids long. The CDR3 sequence: CASSPTAGSYNEQFF. CDR3 coding DNA: TGTGCCAGCAGCCCGACGGCAGGGTCCTACAATGAGCAGTTCTTC.

The V and J genes are TRBV6-5 and TRBJ2-2; D is unclear. The CDR3 covers 12 residues. The ends were cut back, 2 bases at V and 8 bases at J, with 6 bases in the middle. Germline-derived CDR1 and CDR2 are MNHEY and SVGAGI. The CDR3 loop reads CASSYARGELFF. Written as DNA, the CDR3 is TGTGCCAGCAGTTACGCCAGGGGGGAGCTGTTTTTT.

J is TRBJ2-7 and V is TRBV6-2 or TRBV6-3; perhaps TRBD1 as D (6 bases). Germline loops: CDR1 MNHEY, CDR2 SVGEGT. The CDR3 spans 14 residues. V was cut by 6 bases and J by 2 bases, with 14 bases left in between. In DNA, the CDR3 is TGTGCCAGCAGCCCCCGGACAGAGGCCTACGAGCAGTACTTC. Protein sequence: CASSPRTEAYEQYF.

This chain connects TRBV5-1 to TRBJ2-1; 10 bases fit TRBD2. This CDR3 is 15 amino acids long. The germline gives CDR1 SGHRS, CDR2 YFSETQ. Trimming cost V 1 base and J 4 bases; bases outside gene matches: 2. As DNA, the CDR3 is TGCGCCAGCAGCTTGTCTAGCGGGAGTTACAATGAGCAGTTCTTC. This translates into CASSLSSGSYNEQFF.

The chain uses TRBV28 and TRBJ2-7, with 14 bases identical to TRBD2. J was trimmed by 0 bases and V by 6 bases; bases with no gene match: 4. This CDR3 spans 16 amino acids. The germline gives CDR1 MDHEN, CDR2 SYDVKM. DNA for the CDR3: TGTGCCAGCAGACCGGGACTAGCGGGGGACTCCTACGAGCAGTACTTC. Its protein product is CASRPGLAGDSYEQYF.

In this sample, this clone turned up a few times. This chain uses TRBV19 with TRBJ1-5; a possible D gene is TRBD1 (5 bases). Germline CDR1 LNHDA, CDR2 SQIVND (reference sequence). Between the trimmed V and J ends, which lost 4 bases and 3 bases, there was a span of 10 bases. This CDR3 has 14 amino acids. Here the CDR3 reads CASSNPGPNQPQHF. CDR3 DNA sequence: TGTGCCAGTAGTAATCCAGGGCCCAATCAGCCCCAGCATTTT.

The V gene is TRBV12-3 or TRBV12-4, the J gene TRBJ2-7, with TRBD1 identical over 10 bases. With 3 bases clipped from V and 12 bases from J, the junction kept 8 bases outside the gene matches. The CDR3 extends over 13 amino acids. DNA of the CDR3: TGTGCCAGCAGTTTTGACAGGGGGCATGTTCTGTACTTC. Translated: CASSFDRGHVLYF.

CDR3 in amino acids: CATTRVAGETHEQFF. The CDR3 nucleotides are TGTGCCACCACTCGGGTAGCGGGAGAGACCCATGAGCAGTTCTTC. The chain uses TRBV6-5 and TRBJ2-1; TRBD2 matches 9 bases. V dropped 10 bases and J dropped 8; count of bases not matched to a gene: 15. The CDR3 is made up of 15 amino acids. Germline assignment: CDR1 MNHEY and CDR2 SVGAGI.

This chain links TRBV15 with TRBJ2-2; D remains ambiguous. V was cut by 9 bases and J by 1 base, with 9 bases left in between. Germline V gene lookup returns CDR1 LNHNV and CDR2 YYDKDF (reference sequence). The CDR3 covers 13 residues. CDR3: CATKHLNTGELFF. CDR3 nucleotide sequence: TGTGCCACGAAACACCTGAACACCGGGGAGCTGTTTTTT. The full variable domain, its missing parts supplied by reference TRBV15 and TRBJ2-2, is DAMVIQNPRYQVTQFGKPVTLSCSQTLNHNVMYWYQQKSSQAPKLLFHYYDKDFNNEADTPDNFQSRRPNTSFCFLDIRSPGLGDTAMYLCATKHLNTGELFFGEGSRLTVL.

V usage is TRBV10-2 and J usage is TRBJ2-1; D ambiguous. The germline V gene has CDR1 WSHSY and CDR2 SAAADI. This CDR3 spans 12 amino acids. V shed 4 bases and J shed 5 bases, with 6 bases lying between them. This CDR3 is CASSVTDNEQFF. The CDR3 DNA follows: TGCGCCAGCAGTGTTACGGACAATGAGCAGTTCTTC.

This chain links TRBV18 with TRBJ2-2, with 8 nucleotides matching TRBD1. V gave up 3 bases and J gave up 4 bases; unmatched junction bases: 7. This CDR3 spans 16 amino acids. Looked up from germline, CDR1 is KGHSH and CDR2 is LQKENI. Here the CDR3 reads CASSPTQGARTGELFF. CDR3 DNA: TGTGCCAGCTCACCGACCCAGGGGGCGCGCACCGGGGAGCTGTTTTTT.

This clone was picked up a small number of times. The chain links TRBV30 to TRBJ1-5, with D hard to call. Germline assignment: CDR1 GTSNPN and CDR2 SVGIG (reference sequence). Trimming took off 1 base at V and 2 bases at J, with 9 bases between the two ends. The length of the CDR3 is 14 residues. The CDR3 sequence is CAWSEGRGNQPQHF. The CDR3 DNA follows: TGTGCCTGGAGTGAAGGTCGGGGCAATCAGCCCCAGCATTTT.

The CDR3 loop reads CASSTRRAYEQYF. The CDR3 region has the DNA TGTGCCAGCAGCACGAGGAGGGCCTACGAGCAGTACTTC. The rearrangement joins TRBV6-5 to TRBJ2-7; weak D call: TRBD2 (6 bases). V gave up 6 bases and J gave up 2 bases, with 11 bases separating them. The CDR3 has 13 residues. Germline CDR1 reads MNHEY; CDR2 reads SVGAGI.

V and J are TRBV6-5 and TRBJ2-2; possible D gene TRBD2, 5 bases. There are 13 residues in the CDR3. V was shortened by 6 bases and J by 6 bases, with 11 bases between the two germline ends. CDR1 is MNHEY and CDR2 is SVGAGI in the germline V gene. In nucleotides, the CDR3 is TGTGCCAGCAGGCTAGCTACCTCCGGGGAGCTGTTTTTT. Translated: CASRLATSGELFF.

The genes are TRBV5-6 and TRBJ1-3; D gene ambiguous. Germline CDR1 reads SGHDT; CDR2 reads YYEEEE. The CDR3 is 13 amino acids. Trimming removed 1 base at V and 4 bases at J, with 6 bases between. The CDR3 sequence: CASSLWQGNTIYF. The CDR3 DNA sequence: TGTGCCAGCAGCTTGTGGCAGGGAAACACCATATATTTT. The full variable domain, its missing parts supplied by reference TRBV5-6 and TRBJ1-3, is DAGVTQSPTHLIKTRGQQVTLRCSPKSGHDTVSWYQQALGQGPQFIFQYYEEEERQRGNFPDRFSGHQFPNYSSELNVNALLLGDSALYLCASSLWQGNTIYFGEGSWLTVV.

The chain combines TRBV14 with TRBJ2-1, with 11 bases identical to TRBD1. Germline V gives CDR1 SGHDN, CDR2 FVKESK. V shed 4 bases and J 9 bases; nucleotides not matched to a gene: 8. This CDR3 comprises 15 residues. The CDR3 sequence is CASSLGTGGSLEQFF. The CDR3 region has the DNA TGTGCCAGCAGCCTCGGGACAGGGGGTTCTCTTGAGCAGTTCTTC.

The genes are TRBV28 and TRBJ2-1; maybe TRBD2 (6 bases). Per germline, CDR1 MDHEN and CDR2 SYDVKM. The CDR3 sequence is 16 residues long. Trimming removed 5 bases at V and 7 bases at J, with 21 bases between. The CDR3 DNA reads TGTGCCAGCAGTCCCCCCAAGAATACTGCGGGGAATGAGCAGTTCTTC. As protein: CASSPPKNTAGNEQFF.

The chain is built from TRBV7-2 and TRBJ2-1; 8 nucleotides align to TRBD1. The CDR3 length is 14 residues. Trimming took 2 bases from V and 15 from J; bases not matched to a gene: 12. The germline V gene encodes CDR1 SGHTA and CDR2 FQGNSA. The CDR3 sequence is CASSLTDRAPRRFF. The CDR3 coding sequence is TGTGCCAGCAGCTTAACGGACAGGGCACCTAGAAGGTTCTTC.

The V call is TRBV5-1, the J call TRBJ1-6; D is perhaps TRBD1 (5 bases). CDR1 and CDR2 (germline): SGHRS, YFSETQ. Trimming removed 0 bases at V and 2 bases at J, with 9 bases between. CDR3 size: 16 residues. For the CDR3, the DNA is TGCGCCAGCAGCTTGGCGGGGGTTCCCTATAATTCACCCCTCCACTTT. It yields the protein CASSLAGVPYNSPLHF.

This clone has only a few counts. The V gene is TRBV7-9, the J gene TRBJ2-2; 10 bases are a match to TRBD1. The CDR3 runs to 16 residues. In germline, CDR1 is SEHNR, CDR2 FQNEAQ (reference sequence). With 4 bases clipped from V and 7 bases from J, the junction kept 9 bases outside the gene matches. For the CDR3, the DNA is TGTGCCAGCAGCTCGCCCCGAGGACAGGGGGGCGGGGAGCTGTTTTTT. It codes for CASSSPRGQGGGELFF.

This chain connects TRBV3-1 (or the pseudogene TRBV3-2) to TRBJ1-5; weak D call: TRBD1 (6 bases). The CDR3 covers 15 residues. V dropped 1 base and J dropped 7 bases, with 14 bases sitting between them. Per the germline V gene, CDR1 is LGHDT and CDR2 is YNNKEL (reference sequence). The CDR3 reads CASSQGVGAEQPQHF. The CDR3 DNA sequence: TGTGCCAGCAGCCAAGGGGTGGGGGCTGAGCAGCCCCAGCATTTT.

The chain links TRBV3-1 (or the pseudogene TRBV3-2) to TRBJ2-7; TRBD2 agrees at 8 bases. With 0 bases clipped from V and 4 bases from J, the junction kept 8 bases outside the gene matches. The germline gives CDR1 LGHDT, CDR2 YNNKEL (reference sequence). The CDR3 is 16 amino acids. CDR3 residues: CASSQELGTRAYEQYF. CDR3 nucleotide sequence: TGTGCCAGCAGCCAAGAGCTTGGGACTAGGGCTTACGAGCAGTACTTC.